This T cell receptor beta chain was identified in a study of cytomegalovirus exposure and HLA in healthy donors. About the study: Clustering assigned around 77% of the roughly 380 genotyped donors to the Caucasian-associated ancestry cluster. Study-wide points: Solely CMV serostatus was available to characterize immune exposure. Association of 16,951 TCR beta sequences with HLA alleles was found at 0.05 false discovery rate in a later analysis.

Germline loops: CDR1 SGHRS, CDR2 YFSETQ. V was pared by 4 bases and J by 2 bases, with 13 bases between. This CDR3 spans 15 amino acids. PCR primers comprised 60 Vbeta and 13 Jbeta primers. Clones were sequenced by immunoSEQ multiplex PCR, and TCRdb holds only the in-frame ones, with some missing. Of roughly 170,000 clones listed, 70% to 90% are singletons. With respect to this clone: Its specificity is unknown.

The chain links TRBV5-1 to TRBJ1-3; TRBD1 might be the D (6 bases). The TCR was taken from a girl between 10 and 17 years old in good health and CMV-seropositive. Sequenced material: PBMCs. The DNA of the CDR3 is TGCGCCAGCAGCGGCTCAGGGGCTACTGGAAACACCATATATTTT. Its protein is CASSGSGATGNTIYF.